One and the same sample provided the 3 T cell receptor beta chains below, sequenced in a study of cytomegalovirus exposure and HLA in healthy donors. PCR used 60 Vbeta primers and 13 Jbeta primers. TCRdb keeps only in-frame clones here, not all; method: immunoSEQ multiplex PCR. The sample table includes around 76,000 clones. Sequencing used PBMCs. These receptors all come from a man between 40 and 49 years old in good health and CMV-seronegative.

This chain connects TRBV4-1 to TRBJ1-2; tentatively, D is TRBD1 (5 bases). The length of the CDR3 is 15 residues. Germline CDR1 is MGHRA and CDR2 is YSYEKL. V lost 0 bases and J lost 8, with 16 bases in between. The CDR3 nucleotides are TGCGCCAGCAGCCAAGAGGCAGGGTTGGCGTGGGGCTACACCTTC. Translating gives CASSQEAGLAWGYTF.

J is TRBJ1-4 and V is TRBV4-3, with D tentatively TRBD1 (6 bases). Trimming stripped 3 bases from V and 7 bases from J, with 12 bases between. The CDR3 contains 14 residues. Germline CDR1 reads LGHNA; CDR2 reads YSLEER. This CDR3 reads CASSHPPTGEKLFF. CDR3 nucleotide sequence: TGCGCCAGCAGCCACCCACCGACAGGTGAAAAACTGTTTTTT.

J is TRBJ2-5 and V is TRBV10-2; D perhaps matches TRBD2 (6 bases). Germline V lookup: CDR1 WSHSY, CDR2 SAAADI. CDR3 size: 13 residues. The ends were cut back, 6 bases at V and 7 bases at J, with 15 bases in the middle. The CDR3 spells CASRDTGVPTQYF. CDR3 nucleotide sequence: TGCGCCAGCAGAGACACGGGGGTGCCGACCCAGTACTTC.